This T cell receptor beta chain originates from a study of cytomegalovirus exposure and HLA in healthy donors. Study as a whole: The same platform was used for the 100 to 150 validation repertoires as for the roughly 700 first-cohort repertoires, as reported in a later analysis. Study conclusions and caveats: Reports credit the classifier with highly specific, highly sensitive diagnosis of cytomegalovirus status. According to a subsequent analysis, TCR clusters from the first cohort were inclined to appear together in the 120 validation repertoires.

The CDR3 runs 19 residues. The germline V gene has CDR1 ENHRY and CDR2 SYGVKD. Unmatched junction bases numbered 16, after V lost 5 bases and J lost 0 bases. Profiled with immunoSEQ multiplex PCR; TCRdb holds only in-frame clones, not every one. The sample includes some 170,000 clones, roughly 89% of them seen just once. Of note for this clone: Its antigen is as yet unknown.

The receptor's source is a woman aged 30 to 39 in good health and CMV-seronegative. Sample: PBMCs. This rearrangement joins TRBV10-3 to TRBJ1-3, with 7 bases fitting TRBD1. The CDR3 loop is CAISKPGQITDSSGNTIYF. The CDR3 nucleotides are TGTGCCATCAGTAAACCGGGACAGATAACCGATTCCTCTGGAAACACCATATATTTT.